One and the same sample provided the 4 T cell receptor beta chains below, sequenced in a study of OX40 agonist ivuxolimab in advanced cancers. Clones were sequenced by immunoSEQ multiplex PCR, and TCRdb holds only the in-frame ones, with some missing. The table shows tens of thousands of clones, with 80% to 90% occurring only once. The sample here was CD4+ or CD8+ T cells sorted from blood, taken in a trial of the OX40 agonist ivuxolimab. These receptors came from an adult with an advanced solid tumor such as melanoma, head and neck, liver or kidney cancer.

J is TRBJ2-3 and V is TRBV6-6; TRBD1 matches at 9 bases. J lost 1 base, V lost 6 bases, and 5 bases had no gene match. From germline, CDR1 is MNHNY and CDR2 SVGAGI (reference sequence). This CDR3 comprises 15 residues. The CDR3 here is CASSDRGTGTDTQYF. CDR3 in DNA: TGTGCCAGCAGCGACAGGGGGACGGGCACAGATACGCAGTATTTT.

This clone came up once. CDR3 protein: CASSQSGGAYNEQFF. CDR3 DNA: TGTGCCAGCAGTCAAAGCGGAGGGGCCTACAATGAGCAGTTCTTC. The chain uses TRBV2 and TRBJ2-1; tentative D call: TRBD2 (6 bases). Germline V gives CDR1 SNHLY, CDR2 FYNNEI. V was clipped by 5 bases and J by 2 bases, with 13 bases between them. This CDR3 region has 15 residues.

To note about this clone: The sample contains more than one DNA sequence encoding this CDR3. The chain uses TRBV7-2 and TRBJ2-7; D is unclear. Deletions cut 1 base from V and 0 bases from J, with 7 bases between. The germline CDR1 and CDR2 sequences are SGHTA and FQGNSA. This CDR3 contains 14 residues. The CDR3 spells CASSLDPSSYEQYF. The DNA of the CDR3 is TGTGCCAGCAGCTTAGATCCGAGCTCCTACGAGCAGTACTTC.

The V call is TRBV27, the J call TRBJ2-1, with D perhaps matching TRBD2 (5 bases). V lost 2 bases to trimming and J lost 3 bases, with 11 bases between them. From germline, CDR1 is MNHEY and CDR2 SMNVEV (reference sequence). The length of the CDR3 is 15 residues. The CDR3, as DNA: TGTGCCAGCAGTTTAAACACGGGAAGCTACAATGAGCAGTTCTTC. Protein: CASSLNTGSYNEQFF.